Sequencing of this TCR beta chain was carried out in a study of OX40 agonist ivuxolimab in advanced cancers. Study-wide background: Patients got intravenous ivuxolimab at 0.01 to 10 mg/kg every 2 weeks.

Clones were read by immunoSEQ multiplex PCR, and TCRdb kept only the in-frame ones, dropping some. The sample lists more than 35,000 clones, roughly 80% seen once, with 20% to 25% in the top ten. Study results and limitations: Some of the lowest clonal expansion was seen in partial responders at 0.1-3.0 mg/kg.

Per germline, CDR1 SGHTA and CDR2 FQGTGA. Trimming removed 2 bases from V and 1 base from J, with 8 bases in between. The CDR3 length is 15 residues. As for this clone: Its specificity is not known.

Autoimmune disease history or systemic immunosuppression barred patients. At baseline, cycle 4 day 1, and cycle 7 day 1, blood was sampled. The chain combines TRBV7-3 with TRBJ2-2; perhaps TRBD1 as D (5 bases). Sequences were derived from CD4+ or CD8+ T cells sorted from blood, sampled in a trial of the OX40 agonist ivuxolimab. This TCR derives from an adult with an advanced solid tumor such as melanoma, head and neck, liver or kidney cancer. CDR3 nucleotide sequence: TGTGCCAGCAGCTTACATGACAGGAACACCGGGGAGCTGTTTTTT. Translation gives CASSLHDRNTGELFF.